These T cell receptor beta chains were read from a single sample in a study of T cell responses to AZD1222 COVID-19 vaccine. The data were produced by immunoSEQ multiplex PCR, yet TCRdb's version contains in-frame clones alone and is incomplete. The data hold tens of thousands of clones, with approximately 86% observed a single time. The material was peripheral blood, obtained on day 0 of AZD1222 vaccination. These receptors originate from an adult in good health. Each CDR3 is given with its conserved first and last residue. The order of the fields is V gene, clone size, CDR3 protein. Part of the rows lack a size; the others show once, few, many or a class for expanded clones.

V gene: TRBV9
clone size: -
CDR3 protein: CASSSTGTANYGYTF

V gene: TRBV11-2
clone size: once
CDR3 protein: CASATGTSSTDTQYF

V gene: TRBV7-8
clone size: -
CDR3 protein: CASSLELHEQYF

V gene: TRBV6-4
clone size: few
CDR3 protein: CASSLVRGTEAFF

V gene: TRBV6-5
clone size: once
CDR3 protein: CASSFRRDSYEQYF

V gene: TRBV19
clone size: -
CDR3 protein: CASSRGLAGGGETQYF

V gene: TRBV19
clone size: -
CDR3 protein: CASGQPDSYEQYF

V gene: TRBV5-1
clone size: -
CDR3 protein: CASSIGTSGSNEQFF

V gene: TRBV5-6
clone size: -
CDR3 protein: CASSSWGSSYNSPLHF

V gene: TRBV30
clone size: -
CDR3 protein: CAWTGDNYGYTF

V gene: TRBV28
clone size: -
CDR3 protein: CASSSSRGGTFYEQYF

V gene: TRBV10-3
clone size: -
CDR3 protein: CAISWQGGGSYNEQFF

V gene: TRBV7-2
clone size: -
CDR3 protein: CASSLAAISGKGLRSYEQYF

V gene: TRBV28
clone size: -
CDR3 protein: CASRAPGQGNSPLHF

V gene: TRBV6-6
clone size: -
CDR3 protein: CASSYSWAGLTYEQYF

V gene: TRBV7-8
clone size: once
CDR3 protein: CASSRGQGGNQPQHF

V gene: TRBV18
clone size: -
CDR3 protein: CASSPRQGTTNEKLFF

V gene: TRBV20-1
clone size: once
CDR3 protein: CSASWGGSGNSPLHF

V gene: TRBV30
clone size: -
CDR3 protein: CAWSVGAGAFF

V gene: TRBV6-5
clone size: -
CDR3 protein: CASSSLGGYGYTF

V gene: TRBV7-3
clone size: -
CDR3 protein: CASAGTPTDTQYF

V gene: TRBV19
clone size: few
CDR3 protein: CASSPRTPSGANVLTF

V gene: TRBV12-3/TRBV12-4
clone size: -
CDR3 protein: CATRRGVNTEAFF

V gene: TRBV5-5
clone size: -
CDR3 protein: CASSLEGQGSFPQHF

V gene: TRBV5-1
clone size: -
CDR3 protein: CASSLGQIAVNEQFF